A single sample gave rise to the 5 T cell receptor beta chains below, sequenced in a study of cytomegalovirus exposure and HLA in healthy donors. This PCR relied on a set of 60 Vbeta primers and 13 Jbeta primers. Data came from immunoSEQ multiplex PCR; TCRdb stores just in-frame clones and leaves some out. The sample shows about 140,000 clones, and under 2.5% sits with its ten largest clones. The specimen was PBMCs. The origin of the receptors is a woman under 30 in good health and CMV-seronegative.

The CDR3: CASSSDNVYGYTF. CDR3 nucleotides: TGTGCCAGCAGTTCCGACAACGTCTATGGCTACACCTTC. The V and J genes are TRBV28 and TRBJ1-2; D is unclear. V was shortened by 4 bases and J by 4 bases, with 10 bases between the two germline ends. The CDR3 totals 13 residues. Germline values: CDR1 MDHEN, CDR2 SYDVKM.

CDR3 in amino acids: CASSIKRTSGTSYNEQFF. DNA of the CDR3: TGTGCCAGCAGCATCAAAAGGACTAGCGGGACCTCCTACAATGAGCAGTTCTTC. V is TRBV5-4 and J is TRBJ2-1; TRBD2 agrees at 12 bases. The CDR3 is 18 residues long. The ends lost 4 bases at V and 0 bases at J; junction bases unmatched: 8. Germline V CDR1 and CDR2: SGHNT, YYREEE (reference sequence).

As DNA, the CDR3 is TGTGCCAGCAGCTTATCCGTGAACACCGGGGAGCTGTTTTTT. The encoded protein is CASSLSVNTGELFF. The chain is built from TRBV7-3 and TRBJ2-2; D not certain. Trimming removed 2 bases at V and 1 base at J, with 5 bases between. The CDR3 length is 14 residues. Germline-derived CDR1 and CDR2 are SGHTA and FQGTGA.

The rearrangement links TRBV5-1 to TRBJ2-7; 7 bases are a match to TRBD1. CDR1 and CDR2 (germline): SGHRS, YFSETQ. The CDR3 contains 15 residues. Unmatched junction bases numbered 10, after V lost 5 bases and J lost 2 bases. The CDR3 here is CASRLGTEPTYEQYF. As DNA, the CDR3 is TGCGCCAGCAGGCTCGGGACAGAACCAACCTACGAGCAGTACTTC. Together with reference TRBV5-1 and TRBJ2-7, the CDR3 gives the full variable domain: KAGVTQTPRYLIKTRGQQVTLSCSPISGHRSVSWYQQTPGQGLQFLFEYFSETQRNKGNFPGRFSGRQFSNSRSEMNVSTLELGDSALYLCASRLGTEPTYEQYFGPGTRLTVT.

The gene calls are TRBV7-6 and TRBJ2-1; 11 nucleotides agree with TRBD2. Germline V CDR1 and CDR2: SGHVS, FNYEAQ. J gave up 3 bases and V 2 bases, and 3 bases lay outside the gene matches. The CDR3 is 16 residues long. The CDR3 region is CASSLRGTSGYNEQFF. The CDR3 nucleotides are TGTGCCAGCAGCTTAAGGGGGACTAGCGGCTACAATGAGCAGTTCTTC.